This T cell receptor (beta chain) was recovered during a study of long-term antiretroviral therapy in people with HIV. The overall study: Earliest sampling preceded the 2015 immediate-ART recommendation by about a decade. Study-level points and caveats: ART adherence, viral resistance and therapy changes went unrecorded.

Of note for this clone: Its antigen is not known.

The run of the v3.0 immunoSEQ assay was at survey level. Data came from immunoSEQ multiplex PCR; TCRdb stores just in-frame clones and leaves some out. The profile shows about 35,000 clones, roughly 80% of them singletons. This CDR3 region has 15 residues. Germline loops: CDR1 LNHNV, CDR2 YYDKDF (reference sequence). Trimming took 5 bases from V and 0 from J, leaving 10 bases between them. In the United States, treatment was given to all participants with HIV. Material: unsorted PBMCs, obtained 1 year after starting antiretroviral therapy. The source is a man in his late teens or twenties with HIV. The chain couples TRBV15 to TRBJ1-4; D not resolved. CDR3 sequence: CATSGGRATNEKLFF. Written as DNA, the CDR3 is TGTGCCACCAGCGGCGGCCGAGCAACTAATGAAAAACTGTTTTTT.